These 26 T cell receptor beta chains were all obtained from the same sample, sequenced in a study of human T cells and chemical hapten exposure (dated by TCRdb to about 2021). Receptors were amplified or captured by RACE. Sequencing relied on a NextSeq 500. TCRdb trimmed public reads at Q25 via fastp, called clones via MiXCR and kept in-frame beta chains. Each record represents a unique CDR3 protein, reported with the most common genes and DNA among its rows. The sample contains roughly 380,000 distinct CDR3 sequences, about 5.1% of them found a single time. Around 2.6% of the sample lies in the top ten. In the paper's terms, the time point label means: pre-sensitization, week 0. The treatment or condition label, as the study defines it: therapeutic diphenylcyclopropenone sensitization with weekly scalp DPC. Sequences were derived from whole blood, sampled in connection with sensitization to the hapten diphenylcyclopropenone (DPC). The source of these receptors is a woman aged 45-65 years with alopecia areata. Some clones in this sample may be carry-over from other donors' samples.

This clonotype came up many times. The rearrangement uses TRBV12-3 or TRBV12-4 and TRBJ2-1; D ambiguous. This CDR3 spans 15 amino acids. V was pared by 4 bases and J by 0 bases, with 10 bases between. The CDR3: CASSSSSISYNEQFF. Here the CDR3 DNA reads TGTGCCAGCAGTTCGTCTTCCATCTCCTACAATGAGCAGTTCTTC.

Many counts were recorded for this clonotype. This chain uses TRBV15 with TRBJ2-1; no reliable D call. This CDR3 has 14 amino acids. V lost 1 base and J 2 bases, leaving 6 bases between the germline ends. Per germline, CDR1 LNHNV and CDR2 YYDKDF (reference sequence). The CDR3 loop reads CATSRGRAYNEQFF. The CDR3 coding sequence is TGTGCCACCAGCAGAGGACGGGCCTACAATGAGCAGTTCTTC.

The chain employs TRBV13 and TRBJ2-1, with D unclear. There are 14 residues in the CDR3. Germline V gene sequence: CDR1 PRHDT, CDR2 FYEKMQ (reference sequence). Trimming shortened V by 2 bases and J by 7 bases, and 12 bases separated the two germline ends. The CDR3 bases are TGTGCCAGCAGCTTAATTAATTTTGGAAATGAGCAGTTCTTC. It specifies CASSLINFGNEQFF.

In this sample, this clonotype turned up a few times. The V and J genes are TRBV14 and TRBJ1-2; no firm D call. The CDR3 contains 14 residues. Per the germline V gene, CDR1 is SGHDN and CDR2 is FVKESK. Trimming removed 6 bases from V and 6 bases from J, with 17 bases in between. CDR3 amino acids: CASRRTNRPHGYTF. CDR3 coding DNA: TGTGCCAGCAGGCGGACTAACCGACCCCATGGCTACACCTTC.

Ten or more counts support this clonotype. The rearrangement joins TRBV6-1 to TRBJ1-5; D is undetermined. The germline V and J ends were trimmed by 1 base and 7 bases, with 5 bases remaining between them. Germline assignment: CDR1 MNHNS and CDR2 SASEGT. CDR3 length: 12 residues. The CDR3 here is CASSEDVQPQHF. CDR3 in DNA: TGTGCCAGCAGTGAAGACGTCCAGCCCCAGCATTTT.

This clonotype was detected only a few times. The chain links TRBV7-8 to TRBJ2-2; no clear D gene. V shed 5 bases and J shed 4 bases, with 14 bases lying between them. CDR3 length: 15 residues. Germline CDR1 reads SGHVS; CDR2 reads FQNEAQ. Here the CDR3 reads CASSHTAASTGELFF. The CDR3 DNA is TGTGCCAGCAGCCACACGGCGGCGAGCACCGGGGAGCTGTTTTTT.

This clonotype was seen ten or more times. This rearrangement joins TRBV12-3 or TRBV12-4 to TRBJ2-7; no reliable D call. This CDR3 comprises 14 residues. V gave up 7 bases and J gave up 0 bases, with 13 bases separating them. Here the CDR3 DNA reads TGTGCCAGCACACTTGAACAACTCTCCTACGAGCAGTACTTC. Translation gives CASTLEQLSYEQYF.

This clonotype was counted a few times. Compared with germline, one end of the junction differs, possibly owing to a read error. The rearrangement joins TRBV30 to TRBJ1-4; D is perhaps TRBD1 (6 bases). The germline gives CDR1 GTSNPN, CDR2 SVGIG (reference sequence). CDR3 length: 12 amino acids. As DNA, the CDR3 is TGTGCCTGGAGCGTGGGGGCTGAAACACTGTTTTTT. Amino acid sequence: CAWSVGAETLFF.

This clonotype came up many times. V is TRBV15 and J is TRBJ2-1; 10 bases align to TRBD2. Germline V gene lookup returns CDR1 LNHNV and CDR2 YYDKDF (reference sequence). The CDR3 is made up of 16 amino acids. V was clipped by 4 bases and J by 4 bases; unmatched bases: 7. The CDR3, as DNA: TGTGCCACCAGCAAGCCGGGACTAGCGTTATACAATGAGCAGTTCTTC. Translation: CATSKPGLALYNEQFF.

This clonotype was observed a few times. The chain links TRBV6-6 to TRBJ1-1, with D uncertain. The CDR3 runs to 13 residues. Looked up from germline, CDR1 is MNHNY and CDR2 is SVGAGI (reference sequence). With 5 bases removed from V and 3 bases from J, the gap between germline ends came to 10 bases. The CDR3 region is CASSNRGDTEAFF. The CDR3 DNA reads TGTGCCAGCAGTAACCGGGGAGACACTGAAGCTTTCTTT.

This clonotype was seen repeatedly, ten times or more. The genes are TRBV29-1 and TRBJ2-7; 12 bases align to TRBD1. The CDR3 has 13 residues. CDR1 is SQVTM and CDR2 is ANQGSEA in the germline V gene. Trimming took 7 bases from V and 7 from J; bases not matched to a gene: 8. The CDR3 nucleotides read TGCAGCGCCCTGGGACAGGGGGCAGTTGAGCAGTACTTC. Its protein is CSALGQGAVEQYF.

This clonotype was recorded many times. The rearrangement joins TRBV7-2 to TRBJ2-6; D is possibly TRBD1 (5 bases). Looked up from germline, CDR1 is SGHTA and CDR2 is FQGNSA. This CDR3 is built from 14 residues. The V end lost 5 bases, the J end lost 4 bases, and 9 bases lay between the germline ends. CDR3 sequence reads: CASSPNRGANVLTF. The CDR3 DNA sequence: TGTGCCAGCAGCCCGAACAGGGGGGCCAACGTCCTGACTTTC.

This clonotype was observed at least ten times. A junction boundary mismatches the germline segment, possibly from a read error. The V call is TRBV11-2, the J call TRBJ2-3; D not resolved. The CDR3 loop spans 15 amino acids. CDR1 is SGHAT, CDR2 FQNNGV, per germline. CDR3 nucleotide sequence: TGTGCCAGCAGATTAGGGTACGGCTACACAGATACGCAGTATTTT. It specifies CASRLGYGYTDTQYF.

This clonotype turned up a few times. This chain links TRBV6-5 with TRBJ2-5, with unresolved D. In germline, CDR1 is MNHEY, CDR2 SVGAGI. The CDR3 consists of 13 residues. V was shortened by 2 bases and J by 1 base, with 5 bases between the two germline ends. The CDR3 is CASSYQAQETQYF. The CDR3, as DNA: TGTGCCAGCAGTTACCAAGCCCAAGAGACCCAGTACTTC.

There are many counts of this clonotype. This chain links TRBV4-3 with TRBJ1-6; D remains unclear. V lost 0 bases and J 6 bases, leaving 9 bases between the germline ends. This CDR3 comprises 15 residues. Looked up from germline, CDR1 is LGHNA and CDR2 is YSLEER. As DNA, the CDR3 is TGCGCCAGCAGCCAAGAGGACGGGTTTAATTCACCCCTCCACTTT. This codes for CASSQEDGFNSPLHF.

The rearrangement joins TRBV9 to TRBJ1-5; D unclear. CDR3 length: 15 amino acids. Trimming pared 2 bases from V and 2 bases from J, leaving 11 bases between. CDR1 SGDLS and CDR2 YYNGEE come from the germline V gene. This chain's CDR3 is CASSVSPTGNQPQHF. The CDR3 nucleotides read TGTGCCAGCAGCGTTTCTCCCACGGGCAATCAGCCCCAGCATTTT. Complete variable domain (other parts from reference TRBV9 and TRBJ1-5): DSGVTQTPKHLITATGQRVTLRCSPRSGDLSVYWYQQSLDQGLQFLIQYYNGEERAKGNILERFSAQQFPDLHSELNLSSLELGDSALYFCASSVSPTGNQPQHFGDGTRLSIL.

The gene calls are TRBV28 and TRBJ2-7, with TRBD2 matching 16 bases. In germline, CDR1 is MDHEN, CDR2 SYDVKM. This CDR3 spans 16 amino acids. V shed 4 bases, J shed 6 bases, and the junction held 6 bases outside the gene matches. Here the CDR3 reads CASSSGLAGGASEQYF. The CDR3 region has the DNA TGTGCCAGCAGTTCGGGACTAGCGGGAGGGGCCAGCGAGCAGTACTTC.

This clonotype came up once. The chain combines TRBV13 with TRBJ1-2, with 7 positions matching TRBD1. V dropped 4 bases and J dropped 3; count of bases not matched to a gene: 5. The length of the CDR3 is 14 residues. Germline V gene sequence: CDR1 PRHDT, CDR2 FYEKMQ (reference sequence). The CDR3 is CASSSGGQDYGYTF. CDR3 DNA: TGTGCCAGCAGCTCTGGTGGACAGGACTATGGCTACACCTTC.

Worth noting for this clonotype: Since a much larger clone is just one base distant, this may be a read error. The genes are TRBV6-5 and TRBJ1-3; D remains ambiguous. This CDR3 has 13 amino acids. The germline gives CDR1 MNHEY, CDR2 SVGAGI. CDR3 DNA sequence: TGTGCCAGCAAGGTCAGGCGAGGAAACACCATAAATTTT. Residues: CASKVRRGNTINF.

The rearrangement uses TRBV28 and TRBJ1-2, with D perhaps TRBD1 (6 bases). This CDR3 has 16 amino acids. In germline, CDR1 is MDHEN, CDR2 SYDVKM. V was cut by 5 bases and J by 4 bases, with 20 bases left in between. CDR3 in amino acids: CASSLTLSGGAYGYTF. The CDR3 region has the DNA TGTGCCAGCAGTCTTACCCTGTCGGGGGGGGCCTATGGCTACACCTTC.

The V gene is TRBV6-5, the J gene TRBJ2-2, with 7 bases matching TRBD2. CDR1 MNHEY and CDR2 SVGAGI come from the germline V gene. The J segment lost 4 bases and the V segment lost 11 bases, leaving 19 bases of the junction unmatched. The CDR3 is 17 amino acids. The CDR3 DNA reads TGTGCCGCAGCAGTATACAGACTAGCCTCGGGCACCGGGGAGCTGTTTTTT. Its translation is CAAAVYRLASGTGELFF.

This clonotype was counted ten times or more. The chain links TRBV4-1 to TRBJ2-5; 9 nucleotides agree with TRBD2. CDR3 length: 17 amino acids. V shed 2 bases and J 0 bases; nucleotides not matched to a gene: 7. The germline V gene encodes CDR1 MGHRA and CDR2 YSYEKL. The CDR3 nucleotides read TGCGCCAGCAGCCAATATGCTAGCGGGGCGTACCAAGAGACCCAGTACTTC. Protein sequence: CASSQYASGAYQETQYF.

This clonotype occurred many times. The rearrangement joins TRBV4-3 to TRBJ1-1; D remains unclear. The length of the CDR3 is 14 residues. With 0 bases removed from V and 3 bases from J, the gap between germline ends came to 8 bases. Per germline, CDR1 LGHNA and CDR2 YSLEER. The CDR3 DNA reads as TGCGCCAGCAGCCAAGACAGGTCGGACACTGAAGCTTTCTTT. This sequence encodes CASSQDRSDTEAFF.

This clonotype has a count of ten or more. This chain joins TRBV24-1 and TRBJ1-5; D uncertain. Trimming removed 9 bases from V and 0 bases from J, with 5 bases in between. CDR1 is KGHDR and CDR2 is SFDVKD in the germline V gene. The CDR3 contains 12 residues. For the CDR3, the DNA is TGTGCCACCTCCTATAGCAATCAGCCCCAGCATTTT. Translation gives CATSYSNQPQHF.

This clonotype has only a few counts. The chain recombines TRBV27 with TRBJ1-6; D possibly corresponds to TRBD1 (5 bases). V lost 8 bases and J lost 6, with 32 bases in between. In germline, CDR1 is MNHEY, CDR2 SMNVEV (reference sequence). This CDR3 comprises 20 residues. CDR3 nucleotides: TGTGCCAGCGCCCTTAGAATTAGCAGGGATGGAGGGAGACCTAATTCACCCCTCCACTTT. Amino acids: CASALRISRDGGRPNSPLHF.

This clonotype was seen more than once but under ten times. The chain combines TRBV2 with TRBJ1-2, with D possibly matching TRBD1 (5 bases). Germline assignment: CDR1 SNHLY and CDR2 FYNNEI. This CDR3 is 10 amino acids long. V dropped 8 bases and J dropped 6 bases, with 7 bases sitting between them. The CDR3 nucleotides are TGTGCCAGCGGGGGTAATGGCTACACCTTC. It yields the protein CASGGNGYTF. The full variable domain, in which reference TRBV2 and TRBJ1-2 provide the parts outside the CDR3, is EPEVTQTPSHQVTQMGQEVILRCVPISNHLYFYWYRQILGQKVEFLVSFYNNEISEKSEIFDDQFSVERPDGSNFTLKIRSTKLEDSAMYFCASGGNGYTFGSGTRLTVV.